These 9 T cell receptor beta chains were all obtained from the same sample, sequenced in a study of graft-versus-host responses after intestinal transplantation. Measured with immunoSEQ multiplex PCR; TCRdb has only the in-frame clones, and not every one. The table shows about 120,000 clones, with over 75% occurring only once. Antigens of these TCRs are unknown. Here the sequenced sample was unstimulated CD4+ T cells sorted from spleen or lymph node cells, taken before intestinal transplant. These receptors all stem from a human donor who received an intestinal transplant.

The chain couples TRBV2 to TRBJ2-5; 12 nucleotides line up with TRBD1. Germline trimming cut 7 bases from V and 5 bases from J; bases unmatched to any gene: 8. The germline gives CDR1 SNHLY, CDR2 FYNNEI. The CDR3 spans 15 residues. CDR3 coding DNA: TGTGCCAGCATAACGGGACAGGGGGCGAGGGAGACCCAGTACTTC. Protein: CASITGQGARETQYF.

This chain links TRBV5-5 with TRBJ1-1, with TRBD1 matching over 8 bases. V gave up 5 bases and J gave up 3 bases; unmatched junction bases: 6. Germline assignment: CDR1 SGHKS and CDR2 YYEKEE (reference sequence). There are 14 residues in the CDR3. CDR3 sequence reads: CASSNRGRDTEAFF. Written as DNA, the CDR3 is TGTGCCAGCAGTAACAGGGGGAGGGACACTGAAGCTTTCTTT.

The V gene is TRBV7-8, the J gene TRBJ2-1; D is possibly TRBD2 (6 bases). Trimming removed 8 bases at V and 2 bases at J, with 16 bases between. In germline, CDR1 is SGHVS, CDR2 FQNEAQ. This CDR3 is built from 15 residues. In DNA form, the CDR3 reads TGTGCCAGCTCTCCTGCGGGGCCTGCCTACAATGAGCAGTTCTTC. Encoded protein: CASSPAGPAYNEQFF.

The rearrangement joins TRBV28 to TRBJ1-1; D possibly corresponds to TRBD1 (6 bases). Germline-derived CDR1 and CDR2 are MDHEN and SYDVKM. The CDR3 runs 13 residues. The ends were cut back, 6 bases at V and 3 bases at J, with 11 bases in the middle. The CDR3 reads CASRGDIYTEAFF. CDR3 DNA: TGTGCCAGCAGAGGGGACATCTACACTGAAGCTTTCTTT.

This sequence joins TRBV30 and TRBJ2-3; 8 nucleotides line up with TRBD2. Germline trimming cut 4 bases from V and 4 bases from J; bases unmatched to any gene: 10. The CDR3 runs 15 residues. Looked up from germline, CDR1 is GTSNPN and CDR2 is SVGIG (reference sequence). The CDR3 loop reads CAWTTGTSLPDTQYF. CDR3 in DNA: TGTGCCTGGACCACCGGGACTAGTCTCCCAGATACGCAGTATTTT.

The gene calls are TRBV6-6 and TRBJ1-5; TRBD1 aligns across 8 bases. Trimming removed 4 bases from V and 9 bases from J; junction bases left unmatched: 14. Looked up from germline, CDR1 is MNHNY and CDR2 is SVGAGI (reference sequence). The CDR3 runs to 16 residues. The CDR3, as DNA: TGTGCCAGCAGTTCCGGACAGGGCATATTGGACGGGCCCCAGCATTTT. Its protein is CASSSGQGILDGPQHF.

The gene calls are TRBV28 and TRBJ1-3, with TRBD1 as a possible D gene (5 bases). V lost 6 bases, J lost 4 bases, and 19 bases lay in between. CDR1 and CDR2 from the germline V gene are MDHEN and SYDVKM. The CDR3 length is 16 residues. CDR3 nucleotides: TGTGCCAGCAGGTCCCGGCGACTGGCAGGGGGAAACACCATATATTTT. The encoded protein is CASRSRRLAGGNTIYF.

The chain links TRBV5-1 to TRBJ2-1; 8 bases line up with TRBD2. The germline V gene has CDR1 SGHRS and CDR2 YFSETQ. With 4 bases clipped from V and 7 bases from J, the junction kept 13 bases outside the gene matches. The CDR3 loop spans 16 amino acids. The CDR3 nucleotides read TGCGCCAGCAGCCTCCACCCGGGACTAGATGGGAATGAGCAGTTCTTC. This translates into CASSLHPGLDGNEQFF.

V gene TRBV28 combines with J gene TRBJ1-2; perhaps TRBD1 as D (5 bases). The V gene lost 5 bases and the J gene lost 6 bases, with 16 bases spanning the gap. This CDR3 region has 14 residues. The germline gives CDR1 MDHEN, CDR2 SYDVKM. The CDR3 region has the DNA TGTGCCAGCAGTCTTCGACGGGGGGTCCATGGCTACACCTTC. Its translation is CASSLRRGVHGYTF.